These 5 T cell receptor beta chains were sequenced from one sample in a study of shared clonotypes between healthy human individuals. Repertoires were generated with immunoSEQ multiplex PCR, while TCRdb's copy carries only in-frame clones and drops some. The profile shows over a million clones, about 76% of them singletons. Sequences were obtained from memory CD4+ T cells sorted from blood. Documented subset: CD45RA-negative fraction. The receptors were gathered from a man aged 18 to 29 in good health.

This clone has only a few counts. The rearrangement links TRBV11-3 to TRBJ2-1, with TRBD2 matching 9 bases. Germline CDR1 SGHNT, CDR2 YENEEA. CDR3 length: 15 amino acids. The V gene end was trimmed by 1 base and the J gene end by 8 bases; junction bases not matched to a gene: 6. For the CDR3, the DNA is TGTGCCAGCAGCTTAGCGACTAGCGGCGGGCATGAGCAGTTCTTC. Translation: CASSLATSGGHEQFF.

A few counts support this clone. The chain has TRBV7-9 and TRBJ2-3; D ambiguous. Germline-derived CDR1 and CDR2 are SEHNR and FQNEAQ (reference sequence). V lost 5 bases and J 0 bases, leaving 15 bases between the germline ends. The CDR3 is made up of 16 amino acids. CDR3: CASSQDTTASTDTQYF. The CDR3, as DNA: TGTGCCAGCAGCCAGGATACAACTGCTAGCACAGATACGCAGTATTTT.

To note about this clone: At the DNA level, this CDR3 is encoded by other sequences in the same sample as well. V is TRBV29-1 and J is TRBJ1-2; D not certain. Looked up from germline, CDR1 is SQVTM and CDR2 is ANQGSEA. The CDR3 runs 11 residues. V was trimmed by 4 bases and J by 2 bases, leaving 5 bases between them. The CDR3 nucleotides are TGCAGCGTTGGGCGCAACTATGGCTACACCTTC. Its protein product is CSVGRNYGYTF.

J is TRBJ2-7 and V is TRBV28; 10 bases fit TRBD1. Looked up from germline, CDR1 is MDHEN and CDR2 is SYDVKM. V shed 6 bases, J shed 3 bases, and the junction held 8 bases outside the gene matches. There are 15 residues in the CDR3. CDR3 in amino acids: CASRRPGQGNYEQYF. CDR3 coding DNA: TGTGCCAGCAGACGACCGGGACAGGGGAACTACGAGCAGTACTTC.

The chain uses TRBV19 and TRBJ2-2; D unresolved. Germline CDR1 LNHDA, CDR2 SQIVND (reference sequence). V was shortened by 3 bases and J by 1 base, with 6 bases between the two germline ends. CDR3 length: 14 residues. This CDR3 is CASSIAQNTGELFF. The CDR3 DNA reads as TGTGCCAGTAGTATTGCCCAGAACACCGGGGAGCTGTTTTTT.